This T cell receptor beta chain was identified in a study of blood T cells in healthy people across ages. General study results and limits: Higher diversity and more naive CD4+ cells were features of long-lived donors, compared to aged donors. Roughly linearly, TCR beta diversity per million T cells fell as age increased.

For the second PCR, which ran for about 6 to 11 cycles, a sample-barcoded 5' primer and a J-beta primer mix were used. Each cDNA molecule was tagged by a template-switch adaptor with 12 random nucleotides. TCRdb re-derived calls from the 5' RACE reads in MiXCR, one entry per CDR3 protein. The sample includes around 800,000 distinct CDR3 sequences, approximately 44% seen only once; the top ten take roughly a fifth. Worth noting for this clonotype: The antigen remains unidentified.

The CDR3 sequence is 14 residues long. Trimming removed 1 base from V and 6 bases from J, with 13 bases in between. In germline, CDR1 is SGHTA, CDR2 FQGNSA. The TCR sequence derives from a man between 60 and 75 years old in good health. The specimen was blood. V gene TRBV7-2 combines with J gene TRBJ2-7, with D uncertain. In nucleotides, the CDR3 is TGTGCCAGCAGCTTAGGAGGATTACAGATCGAGCAGTACTTC. Translated, it gives CASSLGGLQIEQYF.